The clone carrying this T cell receptor (beta chain) was recorded a few times. Authors' methods: Counts of nucleated cells, estimated from reference gene primer amplification, were obtained. Assay used: immunoSEQ multiplex PCR; TCRdb lists only in-frame clones, some missing. V and J calls and clone size are those listed in that table; D and trimming were worked out from the DNA. Here the sample spans 88,000 or so clones, about 85% being singletons. These data originate in a study of blood T cell repertoires in COVID-19. On the study more broadly: Whether acute or convalescent, the COVID-19 samples came from the United States, Italy and Spain. T cells, B-cell-depleted T cells, or PBMCs provided the cDNA or gDNA that served as material.

The CDR3 is 13 residues long. The V gene's germline CDR1 is SGDLS and CDR2 YYNGEE. The germline V and J ends were trimmed by 8 bases and 1 base, with 12 bases remaining between them. The source is a man aged 55-75 years with acute or convalescent COVID-19. The V gene is TRBV9, the J gene TRBJ1-1; D is possibly TRBD1 (6 bases). The sample consisted of peripheral blood. The CDR3 loop is CASGPDRNTEAFF. The CDR3 DNA reads as TGTGCCAGTGGACCGGACAGGAACACTGAAGCTTTCTTT. Full variable domain (rest looked up from reference TRBV9 and TRBJ1-1): DSGVTQTPKHLITATGQRVTLRCSPRSGDLSVYWYQQSLDQGLQFLIQYYNGEERAKGNILERFSAQQFPDLHSELNLSSLELGDSALYFCASGPDRNTEAFFGQGTRLTVV.